These 14 T cell receptor beta chains share one sample of origin, sequenced in a study of T cell repertoires in cytomegalovirus infection. Using its own MiXCR run on the reads, TCRdb lists one record per CDR3 protein. The table lists about 310,000 distinct CDR3 sequences, about a sixth of them singletons. The sequenced material came from PBMCs. These receptor sequences come from a human donor in good health (CMV status not recorded). Some clones in this sample may be carry-over from other donors' samples.

This clonotype was seen ten or more times. This chain links TRBV7-6 with TRBJ1-4; D gene uncertain. The CDR3 is 12 amino acids. V lost 2 bases, J lost 8 bases, and 6 bases lay in between. The V gene's germline CDR1 is SGHVS and CDR2 FNYEAQ. CDR3 residues: CASSLTDEKLFF. CDR3 DNA sequence: TGTGCCAGCAGCTTAACAGACGAAAAACTGTTTTTT.

The chain has TRBV2 and TRBJ2-1; no reliable D call. The CDR3 has 14 amino acids. Germline V gene lookup returns CDR1 SNHLY and CDR2 FYNNEI. V lost 9 bases to trimming and J lost 2 bases, with 14 bases between them. The DNA of the CDR3 is TGTGCCAGTAGGCGCCAAGAGACCTACAATGAGCAGTTCTTC. This gives the protein CASRRQETYNEQFF.

The CDR3: CATSGTGSSYNEQFF. The CDR3 DNA reads as TGTGCCACCAGTGGGACAGGAAGCTCCTACAATGAGCAGTTCTTC. The chain uses TRBV24-1 and TRBJ2-1; 7 nucleotides line up with TRBD1. Looked up from germline, CDR1 is KGHDR and CDR2 is SFDVKD. The CDR3 loop spans 15 amino acids. With V trimmed by 5 bases and J by 0 bases, 3 bases remained unmatched.

This clonotype appeared many times. The genes are TRBV12-3 or TRBV12-4 and TRBJ1-1; unclear D gene. The CDR3 length is 13 residues. V was pared by 6 bases and J by 0 bases, with 8 bases between. In DNA form, the CDR3 reads TGTGCCAGCAGCTCGGACGTGAACACTGAAGCTTTCTTT. It translates to CASSSDVNTEAFF.

The V and J genes are TRBV12-3 or TRBV12-4 and TRBJ1-4; TRBD1 is a possible D gene (5 bases). The V end lost 3 bases, the J end lost 6 bases, and 11 bases lay between the germline ends. The CDR3 has 14 amino acids. The CDR3 sequence is CASSFGQGDEKLFF. CDR3 nucleotide sequence: TGTGCCAGCAGTTTCGGACAAGGTGATGAAAAACTGTTTTTT.

This clonotype was observed many times. The chain couples TRBV20-1 to TRBJ2-1, with 10 bases that match TRBD2. V dropped 3 bases and J dropped 1; count of bases not matched to a gene: 6. This CDR3 has 16 amino acids. The germline CDR1 and CDR2 sequences are DFQATT and SNEGSKA (reference sequence). As DNA, the CDR3 is TGCAGTGCTAGCCCCCGGACTAGCGGATCCTACAATGAGCAGTTCTTC. Translation gives CSASPRTSGSYNEQFF.

In its sample, this clonotype was seen many times. In DNA, the CDR3 is TGTGCCAGCAGCCAAGATCAGGGACAGGTATTCTACGAGCAGTACTTC. Encoded protein: CASSQDQGQVFYEQYF. This chain joins TRBV4-2 and TRBJ2-7, with 8 nucleotides matching TRBD1. There are 16 residues in the CDR3. V shed 0 bases and J 3 bases; nucleotides not matched to a gene: 7. Germline V CDR1 and CDR2: LGHNA, YNFKEQ.

V gene TRBV28 combines with J gene TRBJ2-7; D may match TRBD1 or TRBD2 (6 bases each). The CDR3 totals 16 residues. Germline V lookup: CDR1 MDHEN, CDR2 SYDVKM. Trimming stripped 3 bases from V and 3 bases from J, with 18 bases between. CDR3 sequence (DNA): TGTGCCAGCAGTTTCTTTTCGGAAGGGGGGCTCTACGAGCAGTACTTC. Encoded protein: CASSFFSEGGLYEQYF.

This clonotype was observed a handful of times. The V gene is TRBV5-1, the J gene TRBJ2-5, with no clear D. V was clipped by 1 base and J by 0 bases, with 10 bases between them. CDR1 is SGHRS, CDR2 YFSETQ, per germline. The CDR3 spans 15 residues. CDR3 sequence (DNA): TGCGCCAGCAGCTTGCTAGGGATCGACCAAGAGACCCAGTACTTC. As protein: CASSLLGIDQETQYF.

This rearrangement joins TRBV7-2 to TRBJ2-2; TRBD2 aligns across 8 bases. The germline gives CDR1 SGHTA, CDR2 FQGNSA. The CDR3 length is 15 residues. V shed 3 bases, J shed 4 bases, and the junction held 4 bases outside the gene matches. This CDR3 reads CASSLGLVITGELFF. Written as DNA, the CDR3 is TGTGCCAGCAGCTTGGGACTAGTGATCACCGGGGAGCTGTTTTTT.

In this sample, this clonotype turned up many times. V usage is TRBV7-3 and J usage is TRBJ2-5; D is unresolved. The CDR3 is 13 residues long. Germline V gene lookup returns CDR1 SGHTA and CDR2 FQGTGA. The V gene lost 3 bases and the J gene lost 5 bases, with 10 bases spanning the gap. The CDR3 nucleotides are TGTGCCAGCAGCTTCGCTGCCTACGAGACCCAGTACTTC. Amino acid sequence: CASSFAAYETQYF.

This chain joins TRBV5-1 and TRBJ2-5; tentatively, D is TRBD2 (5 bases). CDR3 size: 14 residues. V was pared by 6 bases and J by 5 bases, with 17 bases between. Germline values: CDR1 SGHRS, CDR2 YFSETQ. The CDR3 region is CASTTVGGMETQYF. The CDR3 region has the DNA TGCGCCAGCACCACCGTCGGAGGAATGGAGACCCAGTACTTC.

Ten or more counts support this clonotype. The V call is TRBV27, the J call TRBJ2-7; D is unresolved. The CDR3 totals 15 residues. Trimming shortened V by 3 bases and J by 0 bases, and 12 bases separated the two germline ends. Germline V gene lookup returns CDR1 MNHEY and CDR2 SMNVEV (reference sequence). The CDR3 DNA follows: TGTGCCAGCAGTTTGGTGGGTGTCGGCTCCTACGAGCAGTACTTC. This gives the protein CASSLVGVGSYEQYF.

The chain has TRBV7-2 and TRBJ1-2, with TRBD1 matching over 10 bases. In germline, CDR1 is SGHTA, CDR2 FQGNSA. The J segment lost 4 bases and the V segment lost 2 bases, leaving 4 bases of the junction unmatched. This CDR3 contains 15 residues. The CDR3 DNA reads as TGTGCCAGCAGCTTATGGGACAGGGGCCTCTATGGCTACACCTTC. Translation: CASSLWDRGLYGYTF.